The clone carrying this TCR beta chain has just a few counts. The V gene end was trimmed by 4 bases and the J gene end by 6 bases; junction bases not matched to a gene: 8. CDR1 KGHDR and CDR2 SFDVKD come from the germline V gene. This CDR3 contains 16 residues. This entry is derived from a study of blood T cells in healthy people across ages. A second PCR of about 6 to 12 cycles used a sample-barcoded 5' primer and a J-beta primer mix. Each CDR3 protein is one row after TCRdb ran MiXCR on the 5' RACE reads. The data hold fewer than 800,000 distinct CDR3 sequences, with around a quarter observed a single time. This sample was shared with a second study, whose subject was T cells of mothers and their children. That source notes: Sample barcodes and 2-4 random nucleotides came from the second PCR's M1S primer. Slightly higher, non-significant overlap characterized related mother-child pairs relative to unrelated pairs.

The chain uses TRBV24-1 and TRBJ1-2; 12 positions match TRBD1. The source material was blood. The receptor was derived from a boy aged 5-17 years in good health. The DNA of the CDR3 is TGTGCCACCAGTGAGCCCGGGACAGGGGGCTTCGATGGCTACACCTTC. Protein sequence: CATSEPGTGGFDGYTF.